The present TCR beta chain was sequenced within a study of shared clonotypes between healthy human individuals. Study-level background: Per donor, CD8 memory used one plate, CD8 naive used two, CD4 memory used three and CD4 naive used three.

CD45RO negativity and positive selection for CCR7 defined naive CD8 cells, a population that excluded terminally differentiated effector memory CD45RA+ cells. Authors' processing steps: Filtering of immunoSEQ junctional sequences could not match full-length read filtering. Measured with immunoSEQ multiplex PCR; TCRdb has only the in-frame clones, and not every one. That table supplies the V and J calls and clone size; D and trimming were determined from the DNA. The sample has hundreds of thousands of clones, just over 95% seen once. Comment on this clone: Antigen specificity is unknown.

Study observations and caveats: Tissues were not sampled, only blood, and their repertoires likely differ. Incompleteness in sorted-subset sequencing, despite large depth, was shown by rarefaction.

The sample taken for sequencing was naive CD8+ T cells sorted from blood. The source is a man aged 25-40 years in good health.

The CDR3 bases are TGCAGCGTTGAGGTCGAGAACCAAGAGACCCAGTACTTC. Translated, it gives CSVEVENQETQYF. V gene TRBV29-1 combines with J gene TRBJ2-5, with D hard to call. The CDR3 sequence is 13 residues long. The germline CDR1 and CDR2 sequences are SQVTM and ANQGSEA. The V and J ends lost 3 bases and 0 bases respectively, with 8 bases between them.